The 30 T cell receptor beta chains given below trace back to one sample, sequenced in a study of Graves' ophthalmopathy and Graves' hyperthyroidism. RNA transcripts served as template for amplifying TCR beta CDR3 sequences. HTBI-primed RT-PCR formed the first round, and a multiplex PCR formed the second. MiXCR was run by TCRdb on the multiplex PCR reads, yielding one entry per CDR3 protein. Seen here are a few hundred thousand distinct CDR3 sequences, roughly 15% observed once, and the top ten hold roughly 7%. The sequenced material came from peripheral blood. All receptors derive from a woman younger than 30 with stable Graves' hyperthyroidism.

Regarding this clonotype: An end of the junction differs from the germline gene, which may be a read error. The chain recombines TRBV7-3 with TRBJ2-2; TRBD2 aligns across 12 bases. CDR1 and CDR2 from the germline V gene are SGHTA and FQGTGA. CDR3 length: 19 residues. CDR3 amino acids: CVSSLRGYRLAGAEGELFF. DNA for the CDR3: TGTGTCAGCAGCTTAAGGGGCTACCGACTAGCGGGGGCCGAGGGGGAGCTGTTTTTT.

This chain joins TRBV5-1 and TRBJ1-5; D not resolved. CDR1 is SGHRS, CDR2 YFSETQ, per germline. V shed 5 bases and J shed 1 base, with 10 bases lying between them. This CDR3 is built from 14 residues. The CDR3: CASRPGPSNQPQHF. CDR3 sequence (DNA): TGCGCCAGCAGACCCGGGCCGAGCAATCAGCCCCAGCATTTT.

This clonotype was seen ten or more times. The rearrangement joins TRBV12-3 or TRBV12-4 to TRBJ2-7; D possibly corresponds to TRBD1 (6 bases). The CDR3 consists of 13 residues. Trimming left V 5 bases short and J 6 bases short, with 14 bases between. The CDR3 DNA is TGTGCCAGCAGTATCTCAGGGGTGCGCGAGCAGTACTTC. This translates into CASSISGVREQYF.

CDR3 in amino acids: CASSQEASGGRGNIQYF. The DNA for the CDR3 is TGTGCCAGCAGCCAAGAAGCTAGCGGGGGCCGGGGAAACATTCAGTACTTC. The chain carries TRBV4-2 and TRBJ2-4, with 10 positions matching TRBD2. V lost 0 bases and J lost 6; bases outside the gene matches: 8. The CDR3 is 17 amino acids. Germline V CDR1 and CDR2: LGHNA, YNFKEQ.

This clonotype was recorded at least ten times. The V gene is TRBV7-8, the J gene TRBJ1-1; the D is unclear. Germline V gene data show CDR1 as SGHVS and CDR2 as FQNEAQ. V lost 1 base and J 7 bases, leaving 10 bases between the germline ends. This CDR3 contains 13 residues. CDR3 sequence: CASSLVSRHEAFF. Here the CDR3 DNA reads TGTGCCAGCAGCTTAGTTAGTCGCCATGAAGCTTTCTTT.

This chain connects TRBV19 to TRBJ2-2, with D uncertain. V was shortened by 0 bases and J by 3 bases, with 8 bases between the two germline ends. CDR3 size: 15 residues. The germline gives CDR1 LNHDA, CDR2 SQIVND (reference sequence). The CDR3 spells CASSIDYRYTGELFF. Written as DNA, the CDR3 is TGTGCCAGTAGTATAGATTACCGATACACCGGGGAGCTGTTTTTT.

V usage is TRBV6-1 and J usage is TRBJ1-2; no clear D gene. With 8 bases removed from V and 4 bases from J, the gap between germline ends came to 17 bases. The CDR3 consists of 14 residues. Germline CDR1 is MNHNS and CDR2 is SASEGT. The CDR3 DNA reads as TGTGCCAGCGCTTTCGACACGACTGGCTATGGCTACACCTTC. Amino acids: CASAFDTTGYGYTF.

This clonotype was seen a handful of times. The J gene is TRBJ1-1, the V gene TRBV18, with a possible D match to TRBD1 (5 bases). Trimming took off 3 bases at V and 7 bases at J, with 12 bases between the two ends. Germline CDR1 and CDR2: KGHSH and LQKENI. The CDR3 runs to 13 residues. CDR3 sequence: CASSPGTGLEAFF. CDR3 nucleotide sequence: TGTGCCAGCTCACCCGGGACGGGACTTGAAGCTTTCTTT.

V and J are TRBV6-1 and TRBJ1-2; D is ambiguous. V lost 6 bases and J lost 4, with 18 bases in between. Germline V gene data show CDR1 as MNHNS and CDR2 as SASEGT. This CDR3 is built from 15 residues. The CDR3 loop reads CASSGISLRFYGYTF. The DNA for the CDR3 is TGTGCCAGCAGCGGTATCAGCTTAAGATTCTATGGCTACACCTTC.

This clonotype was counted a few times. The V and J genes are TRBV18 and TRBJ1-1; no clear D gene. This CDR3 is built from 15 residues. V was pared by 4 bases and J by 2 bases, with 14 bases between. Germline CDR1 and CDR2: KGHSH and LQKENI. The CDR3 region has the DNA TGTGCCAGCTCACTTGGACCGACTAGAAACACTGAAGCTTTCTTT. This sequence encodes CASSLGPTRNTEAFF. Full variable domain (rest looked up from reference TRBV18 and TRBJ1-1): NAGVMQNPRHLVRRRGQEARLRCSPMKGHSHVYWYRQLPEEGLKFMVYLQKENIIDESGMPKERFSAEFPKEGPSILRIQQVVRGDSAAYFCASSLGPTRNTEAFFGQGTRLTVV.

This clonotype was detected many times. One end of the junction does not line up with germline, which may come from a read error. The chain uses TRBV6-1 and TRBJ2-5; D call uncertain. Germline V gene data show CDR1 as MNHNS and CDR2 as SASEGT. The CDR3 has 14 residues. CDR3 nucleotide sequence: TGCGCCAGCAGTGACCTCCAACCCGGGGAGACCCAGTACTTC. Translating it yields CASSDLQPGETQYF.

Only one count was recorded for this clonotype. The rearrangement joins TRBV6-2 or TRBV6-3 to TRBJ1-1; 7 nucleotides match TRBD1. Germline trimming cut 4 bases from V and 9 bases from J; bases unmatched to any gene: 11. This CDR3 is 14 amino acids long. CDR1 MNHEY and CDR2 SVGEGT come from the germline V gene. This chain's CDR3 is CASSSDRAVLKAFF. CDR3 nucleotides: TGTGCCAGCAGTTCTGACAGGGCTGTTTTAAAAGCTTTCTTT.

This clonotype occurred many times. The chain joins TRBV19 to TRBJ2-2; D gene ambiguous. Germline V gene sequence: CDR1 LNHDA, CDR2 SQIVND (reference sequence). The V end was cut by 3 bases, the J end by 7 bases, with 15 bases between. CDR3 length: 15 amino acids. The DNA of the CDR3 is TGTGCCAGTAGTATGTTAAACAGCCGAGGCGGGGAGCTGTTTTTT. Translated: CASSMLNSRGGELFF.

The chain employs TRBV7-2 and TRBJ2-7; D is unclear. V lost 0 bases and J 10 bases, leaving 22 bases between the germline ends. The CDR3 sequence is 16 residues long. Germline CDR1 SGHTA, CDR2 FQGNSA. CDR3 in DNA: TGTGCCAGCAGCTTAGCCGGCGCCCCTACGGGCCCCCCTCAGTACTTC. This gives the protein CASSLAGAPTGPPQYF.

This clonotype occurred many times. This sequence joins TRBV3-1 and TRBJ2-5, with D perhaps TRBD2 (5 bases). Germline V lookup: CDR1 LGHDT, CDR2 YNNKEL (reference sequence). This CDR3 comprises 13 residues. V shed 2 bases and J shed 4 bases, with 8 bases lying between them. DNA for the CDR3: TGTGCCAGCAGCCAAACTAGAGTAGAGACCCAGTACTTC. Residues: CASSQTRVETQYF.

This clonotype was observed many times. The CDR3 here is CATSRDRQAVAFF. The CDR3 DNA sequence: TGTGCCACCAGCAGAGATCGGCAGGCTGTCGCTTTCTTT. This chain uses TRBV15 with TRBJ1-1; no definite D call. V was cut by 0 bases and J by 11 bases, with 13 bases left in between. The length of the CDR3 is 13 residues. Germline V gene lookup returns CDR1 LNHNV and CDR2 YYDKDF (reference sequence).

This clonotype was observed at least ten times. Written as DNA, the CDR3 is TGTGCCAGCAGTCCGCCGGGACACCGCCAGCAGTACTTC. Amino acid sequence: CASSPPGHRQQYF. This sequence joins TRBV7-2 and TRBJ2-7; D perhaps matches TRBD1 (6 bases). CDR1 and CDR2 from the germline V gene are SGHTA and FQGNSA. The CDR3 runs to 13 residues. The V end lost 6 bases, the J end lost 8 bases, and 17 bases lay between the germline ends.

This clonotype has at least ten counts. J is TRBJ2-2 and V is TRBV5-1; D ambiguous. Germline CDR1 SGHRS, CDR2 YFSETQ. V was trimmed by 0 bases and J by 1 base, leaving 10 bases between them. The CDR3 length is 16 residues. This CDR3 reads CASSLEGRGNTGELFF. CDR3 in DNA: TGCGCCAGCAGCTTGGAAGGGCGAGGGAACACCGGGGAGCTGTTTTTT.

V gene TRBV5-1 combines with J gene TRBJ2-7; tentatively, D is TRBD1 (5 bases). Trimming cost V 1 base and J 3 bases, with 14 bases left between them. CDR1 is SGHRS and CDR2 is YFSETQ in the germline V gene. CDR3 length equals 15 residues. The CDR3 reads CASSLSSGQLYEQYF. The CDR3 DNA follows: TGCGCCAGCAGCTTGTCGTCCGGACAACTCTACGAGCAGTACTTC. The full variable domain, its missing parts supplied by reference TRBV5-1 and TRBJ2-7, is KAGVTQTPRYLIKTRGQQVTLSCSPISGHRSVSWYQQTPGQGLQFLFEYFSETQRNKGNFPGRFSGRQFSNSRSEMNVSTLELGDSALYLCASSLSSGQLYEQYFGPGTRLTVT.

This clonotype was found many times. V is TRBV6-1 and J is TRBJ2-2; D remains ambiguous. Per germline, CDR1 MNHNS and CDR2 SASEGT. The CDR3 contains 14 residues. V was shortened by 6 bases and J by 4 bases, with 12 bases between the two germline ends. CDR3: CASRLFSFTGELFF. CDR3 in DNA: TGTGCCAGCAGACTATTCTCCTTCACCGGGGAGCTGTTTTTT.

This clonotype has a count of ten or more. The rearrangement joins TRBV7-9 to TRBJ2-7; 10 bases are shared with TRBD2. Germline lookup yields CDR1 SEHNR and CDR2 FQNEAQ (reference sequence). CDR3 length equals 15 residues. Trimming took 1 base from V and 3 from J; bases not matched to a gene: 3. The CDR3 sequence is CASSLGGLADYEQYF. The CDR3 nucleotides read TGTGCCAGCAGCTTAGGTGGACTAGCGGACTACGAGCAGTACTTC.

This rearrangement joins TRBV11-2 to TRBJ2-5; 7 positions agree with TRBD1. The CDR3 runs 15 residues. The germline V gene has CDR1 SGHAT and CDR2 FQNNGV. The V segment lost 5 bases and the J segment 5 bases; nucleotides outside the gene matches: 11. CDR3 sequence (DNA): TGTGCCAGCAGCCCATTGACAGGGCAGCAGGAGACCCAGTACTTC. Translated: CASSPLTGQQETQYF.

This clonotype was found many times. V is TRBV7-2 and J is TRBJ2-2; 7 nucleotides agree with TRBD2. The junction had 4 bases not matched to a gene; V was cut back by 6 bases and J by 3 bases. Germline V gene lookup returns CDR1 SGHTA and CDR2 FQGNSA. There are 14 residues in the CDR3. CDR3 nucleotides: TGTGCCAGCAGTTCTAGCGGTTACACCGGGGAGCTGTTTTTT. Protein sequence: CASSSSGYTGELFF.

This clonotype was detected ten times or more. The rearrangement uses TRBV5-1 and TRBJ1-1; tentative D call: TRBD1 (6 bases). The germline gives CDR1 SGHRS, CDR2 YFSETQ. The ends were cut back, 1 base at V and 2 bases at J, with 9 bases in the middle. This CDR3 has 14 residues. In DNA form, the CDR3 reads TGCGCCAGCAGCTTGCAGGGGACAAACACTGAAGCTTTCTTT. Translated: CASSLQGTNTEAFF.

This clonotype was counted ten times or more. This chain uses TRBV29-1 with TRBJ1-1; D uncertain. The CDR3 loop spans 12 amino acids. CDR1 SQVTM and CDR2 ANQGSEA come from the germline V gene. Trimming pared 7 bases from V and 5 bases from J, leaving 14 bases between. This chain's CDR3 is CSGYTGGTEAFF. CDR3 bases: TGCAGCGGTTATACCGGTGGAACTGAAGCTTTCTTT.

With regard to this clonotype: This sequence may be a read error, since a much larger clone differs from it by one base. The chain recombines TRBV2 with TRBJ2-5; D may correspond to TRBD1 or TRBD2 (6 bases each). The CDR3 sequence is 15 residues long. Germline CDR1 and CDR2: SNHLY and FYNNEI. Trimming pared 7 bases from V and 3 bases from J, leaving 18 bases between. Here the CDR3 reads CASKGRQEREETQYF. The CDR3, as DNA: TGTGCCAGCAAAGGTCGACAGGAGCGGGAAGAGACCCAGTACTTC.

This clonotype was counted ten times or more. This sequence joins TRBV9 and TRBJ1-2; no firm D call. The germline V and J ends were trimmed by 4 bases and 3 bases, with 13 bases remaining between them. This CDR3 spans 14 amino acids. Germline CDR1 and CDR2: SGDLS and YYNGEE. The CDR3 DNA is TGTGCCAGCAGCCCGTACCGCCAGTACTATGGCTACACCTTC. Encoded protein: CASSPYRQYYGYTF.

In this sample, this clonotype turned up many times. The chain links TRBV6-1 to TRBJ1-6; D is unclear. V lost 6 bases, J lost 10 bases, and 13 bases lay in between. The length of the CDR3 is 13 residues. Germline V lookup: CDR1 MNHNS, CDR2 SASEGT. Here the CDR3 reads CASRVILGSPLHF. The CDR3 DNA reads TGTGCCAGCAGAGTGATCCTGGGGTCACCCCTCCACTTT.

Many counts were recorded for this clonotype. The CDR3 spells CASSGWSAQPQHF. For the CDR3, the DNA is TGTGCCAGTAGTGGGTGGTCCGCTCAGCCCCAGCATTTT. This chain links TRBV19 with TRBJ1-5; no clear D. The V end was cut by 5 bases, the J end by 6 bases, with 11 bases between. CDR3 length: 13 residues. In germline, CDR1 is LNHDA, CDR2 SQIVND (reference sequence). Full variable domain (remainder filled in from reference TRBV19 and TRBJ1-5): DGGITQSPKYLFRKEGQNVTLSCEQNLNHDAMYWYRQDPGQGLRLIYYSQIVNDFQKGDIAEGYSVSREKKESFPLTVTSAQKNPTAFYLCASSGWSAQPQHFGDGTRLSIL.

This clonotype has at least ten counts. J is TRBJ1-2 and V is TRBV12-3 or TRBV12-4; D gene ambiguous. The V gene lost 6 bases and the J gene lost 6 bases, with 17 bases spanning the gap. This CDR3 has 14 residues. Here the CDR3 DNA reads TGTGCCAGCAGCCCAGCAGATCGGGGAAATGGCTACACCTTC. This sequence encodes CASSPADRGNGYTF.